This is a list of T cell receptor beta chains from one sample in a study of T cell responses to AZD1222 COVID-19 vaccine. Using immunoSEQ multiplex PCR, the repertoire was profiled, and TCRdb retains in-frame clones only, with some absent. The sample comprises approximately 100,000 clones, approximately 86% of which are singletons, and around 1.5% rests with the top ten. The specimen comprised peripheral blood, sampled on day 0 of AZD1222 vaccination. The source of these receptors is an adult in good health. Both conserved end residues are part of each CDR3. The order of the fields is clone size, J gene, CDR3 length, D gene, V gene, CDR3 DNA, CDR3 protein. The D gene is left open where the match is weak. Expanded clones are given a class, and other clones once, few, many or no size at all.

clone size: -
J gene: TRBJ1-3
CDR3 length: 17
D gene: TRBD1
V gene: TRBV5-1
CDR3 DNA: TGCGCCAGCAGCTTGGGGCGCCCGGGACAGGGTCTGAACACCATATATTTT
CDR3 protein: CASSLGRPGQGLNTIYF

clone size: -
J gene: TRBJ1-2
CDR3 length: 12
D gene: -
V gene: TRBV27
CDR3 DNA: TGTGCCAGCAGTCACAACAGGTTTGGCTACACCTTC
CDR3 protein: CASSHNRFGYTF

clone size: few
J gene: TRBJ2-7
CDR3 length: 13
D gene: TRBD1
V gene: TRBV2
CDR3 DNA: TGTGCCAGCAGTGGACAGGGGGAGTATGAGCAGTACTTC
CDR3 protein: CASSGQGEYEQYF

clone size: -
J gene: TRBJ2-3
CDR3 length: 15
D gene: -
V gene: TRBV6-2/TRBV6-3
CDR3 DNA: TGTGCCAGCAGTTACTCCCCGGACTCCCCAGATACGCAGTATTTT
CDR3 protein: CASSYSPDSPDTQYF

clone size: -
J gene: TRBJ1-3
CDR3 length: 15
D gene: -
V gene: TRBV7-2
CDR3 DNA: TGTGCCAGCAGCTTGTGGGGGGCGGTCGGAAACACCATATATTTT
CDR3 protein: CASSLWGAVGNTIYF

clone size: -
J gene: TRBJ2-5
CDR3 length: 14
D gene: -
V gene: TRBV5-4
CDR3 DNA: TGTGCCAGCAGTCACCGGGACATTCAAGAGACCCAGTACTTC
CDR3 protein: CASSHRDIQETQYF

clone size: -
J gene: TRBJ1-3
CDR3 length: 15
D gene: -
V gene: TRBV7-2
CDR3 DNA: TGTGCCAGCAGCTCAATAAGGGGGACTGGAAACACCATATATTTT
CDR3 protein: CASSSIRGTGNTIYF

clone size: -
J gene: TRBJ1-6
CDR3 length: 16
D gene: -
V gene: TRBV12-5
CDR3 DNA: TGTGCTAGTGGTTTGGCCCTGGGGGGAGGTAATTCACCCCTCCACTTT
CDR3 protein: CASGLALGGGNSPLHF

clone size: -
J gene: TRBJ2-7
CDR3 length: 16
D gene: TRBD1
V gene: TRBV4-1
CDR3 DNA: TGCGCCAGCAGCCAAGAAACAGGACAGGGTTTCTACGAGCAGTACTTC
CDR3 protein: CASSQETGQGFYEQYF

clone size: once
J gene: TRBJ2-3
CDR3 length: 15
D gene: -
V gene: TRBV27
CDR3 DNA: TGTGCCAGCAGTTTTATAGGACGGCGCGCAGATACGCAGTATTTT
CDR3 protein: CASSFIGRRADTQYF

clone size: -
J gene: TRBJ1-4
CDR3 length: 12
D gene: -
V gene: TRBV29-1
CDR3 DNA: TGCAGCGTTTTGGACTCTAATGAAAAACTGTTTTTT
CDR3 protein: CSVLDSNEKLFF

clone size: few
J gene: TRBJ2-7
CDR3 length: 13
D gene: -
V gene: TRBV15
CDR3 DNA: TGTGCCACCAGCAGAGGTCGAGAATTGGAGCAGTACTTC
CDR3 protein: CATSRGRELEQYF

clone size: few
J gene: TRBJ1-1
CDR3 length: 17
D gene: -
V gene: TRBV7-8
CDR3 DNA: TGTGCCAGCAGCCTTCGACCTACAGGTACCATGAACACTGAAGCTTTCTTT
CDR3 protein: CASSLRPTGTMNTEAFF

clone size: once
J gene: TRBJ1-5
CDR3 length: 14
D gene: TRBD1
V gene: TRBV3-1/TRBV3-2
CDR3 DNA: TGTGCCAGCAGCCCGGGACAGGGCAATCAGCCCCAGCATTTT
CDR3 protein: CASSPGQGNQPQHF

clone size: -
J gene: TRBJ1-1
CDR3 length: 14
D gene: -
V gene: TRBV28
CDR3 DNA: TGTGCCAGCCTCCGGAGCGACATGAACACTGAAGCTTTCTTT
CDR3 protein: CASLRSDMNTEAFF

clone size: -
J gene: TRBJ2-1
CDR3 length: 15
D gene: -
V gene: TRBV5-1
CDR3 DNA: TGCGCCAGCAGCGTAGGGGGAGATGACTCCAATGAGCAGTTCTTC
CDR3 protein: CASSVGGDDSNEQFF

clone size: -
J gene: TRBJ1-1
CDR3 length: 15
D gene: -
V gene: TRBV11-2
CDR3 DNA: TGTGCCAGCAGCCCCGCGTGGGGGATAATGACTGAAGCTTTCTTT
CDR3 protein: CASSPAWGIMTEAFF

clone size: -
J gene: TRBJ1-2
CDR3 length: 13
D gene: -
V gene: TRBV28
CDR3 DNA: TGTGCCAGCAGGGATCTCGCAGAGTGGGGCTACACCTTC
CDR3 protein: CASRDLAEWGYTF

clone size: -
J gene: TRBJ1-2
CDR3 length: 13
D gene: TRBD1
V gene: TRBV6-5
CDR3 DNA: TGTGCCAGCCTTTACAGGGGATCCTATGGCTACACCTTC
CDR3 protein: CASLYRGSYGYTF

clone size: -
J gene: TRBJ2-5
CDR3 length: 15
D gene: -
V gene: TRBV9
CDR3 DNA: TGTGCCAGCAGCGTAAGCCCCGGACTCCAAGAGACCCAGTACTTC
CDR3 protein: CASSVSPGLQETQYF

clone size: -
J gene: TRBJ2-1
CDR3 length: 16
D gene: TRBD2
V gene: TRBV10-1
CDR3 DNA: TGCGCCAGCAGTGAGCCGACTAGCGGGAGGTCCGGAGAGCAGTTCTTC
CDR3 protein: CASSEPTSGRSGEQFF

clone size: -
J gene: TRBJ2-4
CDR3 length: 14
D gene: TRBD2
V gene: TRBV6-4
CDR3 DNA: TGTGCCAGCAGTGAACTAGCGGGAGGAAACATTCAGTACTTC
CDR3 protein: CASSELAGGNIQYF

clone size: -
J gene: TRBJ2-1
CDR3 length: 16
D gene: TRBD2
V gene: TRBV4-2
CDR3 DNA: TGTGCCAGCAGCCGGGGAACTAGCGGTTACTACAATGAGCAGTTCTTC
CDR3 protein: CASSRGTSGYYNEQFF

clone size: -
J gene: TRBJ2-2
CDR3 length: 17
D gene: TRBD2
V gene: TRBV3-1/TRBV3-2
CDR3 DNA: TGTGCCAGCAGCCAAGAAAATAGCGGGAGGGTCCCCGGGGAGCTGTTTTTT
CDR3 protein: CASSQENSGRVPGELFF

clone size: once
J gene: TRBJ1-3
CDR3 length: 15
D gene: -
V gene: TRBV9
CDR3 DNA: TGTGCCAGCAGCGTAGCCAGCAACTCTGGAAACACCATATATTTT
CDR3 protein: CASSVASNSGNTIYF

clone size: once
J gene: TRBJ2-5
CDR3 length: 16
D gene: -
V gene: TRBV7-9
CDR3 DNA: TGTGCCAGCAGCTTAGCGGGACCAGCAGCCGGGGAGACCCAGTACTTC
CDR3 protein: CASSLAGPAAGETQYF

clone size: -
J gene: TRBJ2-3
CDR3 length: 18
D gene: TRBD2
V gene: TRBV6-1
CDR3 DNA: TGTGCCAGCAGTGAAGCGCCTAGCGGGAGGGCCTGGGGGGATACGCAGTATTTT
CDR3 protein: CASSEAPSGRAWGDTQYF

clone size: -
J gene: TRBJ1-1
CDR3 length: 16
D gene: -
V gene: TRBV29-1
CDR3 DNA: TGCAGCGTTGAAAGGGGTATGACTAGGCGGAACACTGAAGCTTTCTTT
CDR3 protein: CSVERGMTRRNTEAFF

clone size: -
J gene: TRBJ1-5
CDR3 length: 15
D gene: -
V gene: TRBV19
CDR3 DNA: TGTGCCAGTAGTACCCGTTCGAGAGGCAATCAGCCCCAGCATTTT
CDR3 protein: CASSTRSRGNQPQHF

clone size: -
J gene: TRBJ2-3
CDR3 length: 13
D gene: -
V gene: TRBV7-6
CDR3 DNA: TGTGCCAGCAGCTTACCCCTTACAGATACGCAGTATTTT
CDR3 protein: CASSLPLTDTQYF

clone size: -
J gene: TRBJ2-7
CDR3 length: 18
D gene: TRBD2
V gene: TRBV15
CDR3 DNA: TGTGCCACCAGCAGAGATCGAGGTCTAGCGGGAGAACTATACGAGCAGTACTTC
CDR3 protein: CATSRDRGLAGELYEQYF

clone size: -
J gene: TRBJ2-7
CDR3 length: 13
D gene: -
V gene: TRBV28
CDR3 DNA: TGTGCCAGCAGCTCGACCGTTGGGGGCGAGCAGTACTTC
CDR3 protein: CASSSTVGGEQYF

clone size: -
J gene: TRBJ2-3
CDR3 length: 18
D gene: TRBD2
V gene: TRBV5-1
CDR3 DNA: TGCGCCAGCAGCCCCATCTCCCTAGCGGGAGGCAGCACAGATACGCAGTATTTT
CDR3 protein: CASSPISLAGGSTDTQYF

clone size: -
J gene: TRBJ2-3
CDR3 length: 13
D gene: -
V gene: TRBV3-1/TRBV3-2
CDR3 DNA: TGTGCCAGCAGAAAAGAGGGCACAGATACGCAGTATTTT
CDR3 protein: CASRKEGTDTQYF

clone size: -
J gene: TRBJ1-2
CDR3 length: 15
D gene: -
V gene: TRBV5-6
CDR3 DNA: TGTGCCAGCAGCTCCCTACCTGTCGGAGACTATGGCTACACCTTC
CDR3 protein: CASSSLPVGDYGYTF

clone size: -
J gene: TRBJ1-2
CDR3 length: 14
D gene: TRBD1
V gene: TRBV7-2
CDR3 DNA: TGTGCCAGCAGCCCGACAGGGGCGCCCTATGGCTACACCTTC
CDR3 protein: CASSPTGAPYGYTF

clone size: -
J gene: TRBJ2-7
CDR3 length: 15
D gene: TRBD2
V gene: TRBV6-2/TRBV6-3
CDR3 DNA: TGTGCCAGCAGCCAGGGGACTAGCGGTACCTACGAGCAGTACTTC
CDR3 protein: CASSQGTSGTYEQYF

clone size: -
J gene: TRBJ2-3
CDR3 length: 12
D gene: -
V gene: TRBV28
CDR3 DNA: TGTGCCACTGACGAGGGCACAGATACGCAGTATTTT
CDR3 protein: CATDEGTDTQYF

clone size: -
J gene: TRBJ1-4
CDR3 length: 15
D gene: TRBD1
V gene: TRBV19
CDR3 DNA: TGTGCCAGTAGTAAAGGACAGGGCAACAACGAAAAACTGTTTTTT
CDR3 protein: CASSKGQGNNEKLFF

clone size: -
J gene: TRBJ2-7
CDR3 length: 17
D gene: TRBD1
V gene: TRBV28
CDR3 DNA: TGTGCCAGCAGTTCCGGGGAGGACAGGGACAGATCCTACGAGCAGTACTTC
CDR3 protein: CASSSGEDRDRSYEQYF

clone size: -
J gene: TRBJ2-5
CDR3 length: 20
D gene: TRBD2
V gene: TRBV6-1
CDR3 DNA: TGTGCCAGCAGTGAAGTAAAATCTCCGGGACTAGCGGGAGAAAAAGAGACCCAGTACTTC
CDR3 protein: CASSEVKSPGLAGEKETQYF

clone size: -
J gene: TRBJ2-5
CDR3 length: 12
D gene: -
V gene: TRBV24-1
CDR3 DNA: TGTGCCACCAGTGATTTTGGGGAGACCCAGTACTTC
CDR3 protein: CATSDFGETQYF

clone size: -
J gene: TRBJ1-1
CDR3 length: 14
D gene: -
V gene: TRBV7-8
CDR3 DNA: TGTGCCAGCAGCGGAAACAGGGAGTACACTGAAGCTTTCTTT
CDR3 protein: CASSGNREYTEAFF

clone size: -
J gene: TRBJ1-2
CDR3 length: 15
D gene: TRBD1
V gene: TRBV24-1
CDR3 DNA: TGTGCCACCAGTGATCCCGGGACAGGTGGGCATGGCTACACCTTC
CDR3 protein: CATSDPGTGGHGYTF

clone size: -
J gene: TRBJ1-6
CDR3 length: 18
D gene: -
V gene: TRBV7-9
CDR3 DNA: TGTGCCAGCAGCTTAGGCCCCCCAGGGGCGGGATTGGATTCACCCCTCCACTTT
CDR3 protein: CASSLGPPGAGLDSPLHF

clone size: -
J gene: TRBJ1-3
CDR3 length: 15
D gene: -
V gene: TRBV7-7
CDR3 DNA: TGTGCTAGCAGCTTATCTCCGGGGCCCGGAAACACCATATATTTT
CDR3 protein: CASSLSPGPGNTIYF

clone size: -
J gene: TRBJ2-1
CDR3 length: 13
D gene: -
V gene: TRBV4-3
CDR3 DNA: TGCGCCAGCAGCCAAGAGATCGGACTCCTACACCTCTTC
CDR3 protein: CASSQEIGLLHLF

clone size: -
J gene: TRBJ2-1
CDR3 length: 13
D gene: -
V gene: TRBV28
CDR3 DNA: TGTGCCAGCAGTTTGGGTGTGTTATATGAGCAGTTCTTC
CDR3 protein: CASSLGVLYEQFF

clone size: few
J gene: TRBJ1-4
CDR3 length: 15
D gene: -
V gene: TRBV5-6
CDR3 DNA: TGTGCCAGCAGCTTTACGCTCTCAACTAATGAAAAACTGTTTTTT
CDR3 protein: CASSFTLSTNEKLFF

clone size: -
J gene: TRBJ2-2
CDR3 length: 19
D gene: TRBD2
V gene: TRBV4-3
CDR3 DNA: TGCGCCAGCAGCCCAGGCCCACTAGCGGGAGATAAAATATCCGGGGAGCTGTTTTTT
CDR3 protein: CASSPGPLAGDKISGELFF

clone size: -
J gene: TRBJ2-2
CDR3 length: 15
D gene: -
V gene: TRBV13
CDR3 DNA: TGTGCCAGCAGCTACCGACAGACCAGGGGCGGGGAGCTGTTTTTT
CDR3 protein: CASSYRQTRGGELFF

clone size: -
J gene: TRBJ2-5
CDR3 length: 16
D gene: -
V gene: TRBV10-2
CDR3 DNA: TGCGCCAGCAGTGAAAGAGGGTACAGGTTCCAAGAGACCCAGTACTTC
CDR3 protein: CASSERGYRFQETQYF

clone size: few
J gene: TRBJ2-1
CDR3 length: 16
D gene: TRBD2
V gene: TRBV11-2
CDR3 DNA: TGTGCCAGCAGTTACGGGAGCGGGGTTCCTCGGGGGGAGCAGTTCTTC
CDR3 protein: CASSYGSGVPRGEQFF

clone size: -
J gene: TRBJ1-1
CDR3 length: 13
D gene: -
V gene: TRBV30
CDR3 DNA: TGTGCCTGGAGTGTCTACGCCCCAGGAGCAGCTTTCTTT
CDR3 protein: CAWSVYAPGAAFF

clone size: -
J gene: TRBJ1-2
CDR3 length: 14
D gene: TRBD1
V gene: TRBV7-3
CDR3 DNA: TGTGCCAGCAGCACCGGGACAGGGGCGGGAGGCTACACCTTC
CDR3 protein: CASSTGTGAGGYTF